This TCR beta chain was found in a study of blood T cell repertoires in COVID-19. Study as a whole: Some COVID-19 samples were acute and others convalescent; all came from the United States, Italy and Spain.

The CDR3 runs to 14 residues. Germline CDR1 reads MNHNY; CDR2 reads SVGAGI (reference sequence). V was shortened by 6 bases and J by 6 bases, with 18 bases between the two germline ends. This table comes from immunoSEQ multiplex PCR, and its TCRdb copy is limited to in-frame clones, with some not included. The sample has over 250,000 clones, approximately 84% seen once; the top ten hold almost 1.5%. The sequenced sample consisted of peripheral blood. This chain connects TRBV6-6 to TRBJ2-7; possibly TRBD2 for D (6 bases). This receptor was obtained from a human donor with COVID-19, enrolled during active disease. The donor label of this sample is uncertain. CDR3 in amino acids: CASSVSGLSGEQYF. The CDR3 DNA is TGTGCCAGCAGCGTAAGCGGGTTAAGCGGCGAGCAGTACTTC.